This entry describes one TCR beta chain. Its specificity is not known. The data belong to a study of T cell responses to AZD1222 COVID-19 vaccine. The study's findings and limits: There were mostly white British donors and more females than males, and clonal diversity was possibly underestimated. Baseline seropositivity occurred in only a handful of AZD1222 recipients. No day 14 peak samples; only post-peak repertoires were characterized. Nearly half of the spike-specific TCRs reportedly recognize variant regions that carry no mutations.

Trimming took 0 bases from V and 3 from J; bases not matched to a gene: 5. The CDR3 covers 15 residues. In germline, CDR1 is SGHRS, CDR2 YFSETQ. Only in-frame clones appear in the TCRdb table, and some are missing; sequencing was by immunoSEQ multiplex PCR. The data hold approximately 170,000 clones, with about 91% observed a single time. This rearrangement joins TRBV5-1 to TRBJ2-7; TRBD2 matches at 8 bases. The receptor's source is an adult in good health. The specimen was peripheral blood, collected on day 0 of AZD1222 vaccination. This chain's CDR3 is CASSLASGRSYEQYF. The CDR3 nucleotides are TGCGCCAGCAGCTTGGCAAGCGGGAGAAGCTACGAGCAGTACTTC.